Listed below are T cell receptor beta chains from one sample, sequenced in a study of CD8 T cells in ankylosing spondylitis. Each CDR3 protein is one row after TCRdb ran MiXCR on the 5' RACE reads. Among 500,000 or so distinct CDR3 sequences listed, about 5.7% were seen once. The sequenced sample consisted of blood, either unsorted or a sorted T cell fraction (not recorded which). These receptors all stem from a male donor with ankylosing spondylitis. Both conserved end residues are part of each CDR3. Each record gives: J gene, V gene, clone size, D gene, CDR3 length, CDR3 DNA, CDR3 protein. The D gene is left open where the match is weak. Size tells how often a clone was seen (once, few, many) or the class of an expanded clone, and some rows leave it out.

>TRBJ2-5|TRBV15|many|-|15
TGTGCCACCAGCAGAGATCAAACAGCAAGAGAGACCCAGTACTTC
CATSRDQTARETQYF
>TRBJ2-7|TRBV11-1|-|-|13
TGTGCCAGCAGCTTAGGCCCTTACGACGAGCAGTACTTC
CASSLGPYDEQYF
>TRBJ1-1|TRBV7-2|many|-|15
TGTGCCAGCAGCTTAGTTGCGGGGCAGGGCACTGAAGCTTTCTTT
CASSLVAGQGTEAFF
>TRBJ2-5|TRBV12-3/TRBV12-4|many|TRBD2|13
TGTGCCAGCAGTTTGTGGGGGGGAGAGACCCAGTACTTC
CASSLWGGETQYF
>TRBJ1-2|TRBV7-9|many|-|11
TGTGCCAGCGCGAAGAACTATGGCTACACCTTC
CASAKNYGYTF
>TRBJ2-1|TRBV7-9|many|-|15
TGTGCCAGCAGCCCCCCAGTTGGGGAATCCAATGAGCAGTTCTTC
CASSPPVGESNEQFF
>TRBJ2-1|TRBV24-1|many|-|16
TGTGCCACCAGTGAACGGACAATGACAACCTACAATGAGCAGTTCTTC
CATSERTMTTYNEQFF
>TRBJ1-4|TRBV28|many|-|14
TGTGCCAGCAGGGGAATCAGGGAACCAGAAAAACTGTTTTTT
CASRGIREPEKLFF
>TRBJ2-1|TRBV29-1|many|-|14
TGCAGCGTTGAAGAAGGTACAGCCTACAATGAGCAGTTCTTC
CSVEEGTAYNEQFF
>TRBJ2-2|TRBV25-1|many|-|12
TGTGCCAGCGGGGGCAGCCCCGGGGAGCTGTTTTTT
CASGGSPGELFF
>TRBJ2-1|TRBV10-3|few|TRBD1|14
TGTGCCACAAGACGGGGACAGGGGGGCGATGAGCAGTTCTTC
CATRRGQGGDEQFF
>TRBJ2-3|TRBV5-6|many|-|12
TGTGCCAGCAGGCTCCAGGCAGATACGCAGTATTTT
CASRLQADTQYF
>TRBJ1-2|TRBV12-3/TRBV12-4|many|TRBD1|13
TGTGCCAGCATGGAGGGACAGGGGGCTGGCTACACCTTC
CASMEGQGAGYTF
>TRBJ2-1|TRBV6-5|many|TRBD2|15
TGTGCCAGCAGTTACTTGCGGGAGACCCACAATGAGCAGTTCTTC
CASSYLRETHNEQFF
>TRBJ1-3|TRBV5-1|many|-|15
TGCGCCAGCAGCTTGTCCGACCCTTCTGGAAACACCATATATTTT
CASSLSDPSGNTIYF
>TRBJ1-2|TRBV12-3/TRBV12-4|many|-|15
TGTGCCAGCAGTTTAAGCGGGGGCACAACCTATGGCTACACCTTC
CASSLSGGTTYGYTF
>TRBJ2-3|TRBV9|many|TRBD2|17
TGTGCCAGCAGCAAATTAGCGGGAGGCCCGTTAACAGATACGCAGTATTTT
CASSKLAGGPLTDTQYF
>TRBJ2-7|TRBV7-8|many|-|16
TGTGCCAGCAGCCCGACCGGGACCAGGAATTACTACGAGCAGTACTTC
CASSPTGTRNYYEQYF
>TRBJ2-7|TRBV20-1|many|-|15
TGCAGTGCTAGCGCCGCTCCCTTTCTTACCTACGAGCAGTACTTC
CSASAAPFLTYEQYF
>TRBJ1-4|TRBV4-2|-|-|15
TGTGCCAGCAGCCAAGTGAGTGCAACTAATGAAAAACTGTTTTTT
CASSQVSATNEKLFF
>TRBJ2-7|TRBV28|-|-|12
TGTGCCAGCAGGGCGGGGATTTACGAGCAGTACTTC
CASRAGIYEQYF
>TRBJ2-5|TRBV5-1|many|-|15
TGCGCCAGCAGCCTCACTTCTAACCACCAAGAGACCCAGTACTTC
CASSLTSNHQETQYF
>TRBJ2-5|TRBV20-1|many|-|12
TGCAGTGTTAAGGACCGCGGGGAGACCCAGTACTTC
CSVKDRGETQYF
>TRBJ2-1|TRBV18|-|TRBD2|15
TGTGCCAGCTCACCTCTAGCGGACCCCTACAATGAGCAGTTCTTC
CASSPLADPYNEQFF
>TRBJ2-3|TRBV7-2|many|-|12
TGTGCCAGCAGCTCGTATGGTGATACGCAGTATTTT
CASSSYGDTQYF
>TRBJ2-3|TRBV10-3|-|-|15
TGTGCCATCAGTGACGCACAGGGACCTAGGGATACGCAGTATTTT
CAISDAQGPRDTQYF
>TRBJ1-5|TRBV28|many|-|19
TGTGCCAGCAGTAAAGGCCCCAGGGGTCCGGGATATAGCAATCAGCCCCAGCATTTT
CASSKGPRGPGYSNQPQHF
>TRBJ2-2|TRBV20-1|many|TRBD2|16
TGCAGTGCTGTGAAGATTGAGCGGGGATTCACCGGGGAGCTGTTTTTT
CSAVKIERGFTGELFF
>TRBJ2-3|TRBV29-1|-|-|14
TGCAGCGTTGGTAGGCTCGAGGGCACAGATACGCAGTATTTT
CSVGRLEGTDTQYF
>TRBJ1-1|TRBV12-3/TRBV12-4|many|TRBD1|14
TGTGCCAGCAGCGGGGACAGCATGAACACTGAAGCTTTCTTT
CASSGDSMNTEAFF
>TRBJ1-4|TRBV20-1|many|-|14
TGCAGTGCTCCGTTGGGCCTGGGGGATGAAAAACTGTTTTTT
CSAPLGLGDEKLFF
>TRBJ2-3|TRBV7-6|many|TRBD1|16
TGTGCCAGCAGCTTATTCGCCAGGGGGATTGTGGATACGCAGTATTTT
CASSLFARGIVDTQYF
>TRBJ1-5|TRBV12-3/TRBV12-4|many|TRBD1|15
TGTGCCAGCAGTTTCGTGCCGGACAGGGGACAGCCCCAGCATTTT
CASSFVPDRGQPQHF
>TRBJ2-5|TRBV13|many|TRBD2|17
TGTGCCAGCAGCCGCGCCTCTCTAGCGGGCTTTGCAGAGACCCAGTACTTC
CASSRASLAGFAETQYF
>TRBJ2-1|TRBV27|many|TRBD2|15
TGTGCCAGCAGTTCCCCGGGACTAGCGATAAATGAGCAGTTCTTC
CASSSPGLAINEQFF
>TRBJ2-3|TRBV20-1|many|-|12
TGCAGTGCTAGCGCCTACACAGATACGCAGTATTTT
CSASAYTDTQYF
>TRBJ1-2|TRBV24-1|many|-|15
TGTGCCACCAGTGACCCTGGAGCAGTGCTTTATGGCTACACCTTC
CATSDPGAVLYGYTF
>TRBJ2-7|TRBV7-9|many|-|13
TGTGCCAGCAGCCGGCCAGGGTCCTACGAGCAGTACTTC
CASSRPGSYEQYF
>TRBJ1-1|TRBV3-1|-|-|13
TGTGCCAGCAGCCAAGATCGGGCAGGAGAAGCTTTCTTT
CASSQDRAGEAFF
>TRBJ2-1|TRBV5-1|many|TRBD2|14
TGCGCCAGCGGCAATCCGGGACTAGCGGAGCTCTTGTTCTTC
CASGNPGLAELLFF
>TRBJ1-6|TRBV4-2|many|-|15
TGTGCCAGCAGCCAAGTGCAGGAGGAAAATTCACCCCTCCACTTT
CASSQVQEENSPLHF
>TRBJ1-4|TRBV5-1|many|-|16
TGCGCCAGCAGCCTCAAACCCAGGCTACCGAATGAAAAACTGTTTTTT
CASSLKPRLPNEKLFF
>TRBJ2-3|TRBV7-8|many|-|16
TGTGCCAGCAGCCCATACTACCAGAGGAGCGGAGATACGCAGTATTTT
CASSPYYQRSGDTQYF
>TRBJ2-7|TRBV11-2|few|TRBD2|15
TGTGCCAGCAGCTTAAGAGGTGGGAGGGCTCTCGAGCAGTACTTC
CASSLRGGRALEQYF
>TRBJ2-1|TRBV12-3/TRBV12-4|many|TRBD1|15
TGTGCCAGCAGTTTCGGACAGGGGGGGGGCAATGAGCAGTTCTTC
CASSFGQGGGNEQFF
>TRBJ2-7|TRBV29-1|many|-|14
TGCAGCGTTGGACCGGTGGAACAGGCCTACGAGCAGTACTTC
CSVGPVEQAYEQYF
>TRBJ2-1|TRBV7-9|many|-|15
TGTGCCAGCAGCTTAGGATTGGGGGCGTACAATGAGCAGTTCTTC
CASSLGLGAYNEQFF
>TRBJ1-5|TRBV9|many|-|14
TGTGCCAGCAGCGTAGGAGGGTTCAATCAGCCCCAGCATTTT
CASSVGGFNQPQHF
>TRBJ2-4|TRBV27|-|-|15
TGTGCCAGCAGTTCCCTCCCAGGAATTCTAAACATTCAGTACTTC
CASSSLPGILNIQYF
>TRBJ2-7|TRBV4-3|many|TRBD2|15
TGCGCCAGCAGCCAAGATCGTCTAGCGGGGAACGAGCAGTACTTC
CASSQDRLAGNEQYF
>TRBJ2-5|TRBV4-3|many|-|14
TGCGCCAGCAGCCCACAGGGGACTCGGGAGACCCAGTACTTC
CASSPQGTRETQYF
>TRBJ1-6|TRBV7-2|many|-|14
TGTGCCAGCAGCTCCCGGCGGGGGAATTCACCCCTCCACTTT
CASSSRRGNSPLHF
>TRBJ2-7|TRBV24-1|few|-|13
TGTGCCACCAGTGACGGTCCGGGAAGCGAGCAGTACTTC
CATSDGPGSEQYF